Listed here are 7 T cell receptor beta chains from one sample, sequenced in a study of T cells after yellow fever vaccination. MiXCR, applied by TCRdb to the 5' RACE reads, yields one record per CDR3 protein. The top ten clones hold around 3.5% of a sample with hundreds of thousands of distinct CDR3 sequences, around 10% of them seen once. Sample: CD4+ T cells sorted from PBMCs, taken 5 days after the yellow fever booster vaccination. The receptors were sampled from a man between 18 and 35 years old who received the YFV17D yellow fever vaccine.

This clonotype has a count of ten or more. The chain links TRBV6-5 to TRBJ2-7; 10 bases agree with TRBD1. The CDR3 covers 15 residues. V shed 0 bases, J shed 3 bases, and the junction held 2 bases outside the gene matches. In germline, CDR1 is MNHEY, CDR2 SVGAGI. The CDR3 DNA reads as TGTGCCAGCAGTTACTCGGGGGACAGGGGCTACGAGCAGTACTTC. It is translated as CASSYSGDRGYEQYF.

The chain combines TRBV27 with TRBJ2-1; a possible D gene is TRBD1 (6 bases). This CDR3 comprises 16 residues. Germline-derived CDR1 and CDR2 are MNHEY and SMNVEV (reference sequence). V gave up 5 bases and J gave up 4 bases, with 18 bases separating them. The CDR3 spells CASSVRDTNLYNEQFF. CDR3 sequence (DNA): TGTGCCAGCAGTGTACGGGACACGAATTTATACAATGAGCAGTTCTTC.

V is TRBV4-3 and J is TRBJ1-4; D is undetermined. V was trimmed by 2 bases and J by 4 bases, leaving 14 bases between them. The germline V gene has CDR1 LGHNA and CDR2 YSLEER. This CDR3 contains 16 residues. In nucleotides, the CDR3 is TGCGCCAGCAGCCAAACACCGGGCAGGTTTAATGAAAAACTGTTTTTT. This encodes CASSQTPGRFNEKLFF.

This clonotype was seen a few times. The chain employs TRBV6-2 or TRBV6-3 and TRBJ1-5; 7 nucleotides line up with TRBD1. CDR1 is MNHEY, CDR2 SVGEGT, per germline. J lost 6 bases, V lost 8 bases, and 25 bases had no gene match. The CDR3 sequence is 19 residues long. This CDR3 is CASRPHSGTAPGVPQPQHF. The CDR3 DNA reads as TGTGCCAGCCGACCACACTCCGGGACAGCCCCCGGGGTACCTCAGCCCCAGCATTTT.

This clonotype was recorded a few times. The CDR3 here is CASIRSGLATEAFF. DNA for the CDR3: TGTGCCAGCATTCGATCAGGTTTGGCCACTGAAGCTTTCTTT. This sequence joins TRBV6-2 or TRBV6-3 and TRBJ1-1; D gene unclear. Germline values: CDR1 MNHEY, CDR2 SVGEGT. The CDR3 has 14 residues. The V gene lost 7 bases and the J gene lost 4 bases, with 16 bases spanning the gap.

In this sample, this clonotype turned up many times. The DNA is left out, because the CDR3 cannot be placed on it with certainty; the CDR3 is given as TCRdb lists it. This CDR3 reads CASSKVGGGSSYEQYF. The chain uses TRBV21-1 and TRBJ2-7; the table calls TRBD2, which could not be checked here. TRBV21-1 is an annotated pseudogene. Both ends counted, the CDR3 spans 16 residues.

The rearrangement uses TRBV20-1 and TRBJ2-6, with 9 positions matching TRBD1. The CDR3 sequence is 17 residues long. The germline V gene has CDR1 DFQATT and CDR2 SNEGSKA (reference sequence). V dropped 1 base and J dropped 0; count of bases not matched to a gene: 4. CDR3 residues: CSARAQGQGSGANVLTF. DNA for the CDR3: TGCAGTGCTAGAGCCCAGGGACAGGGCTCTGGGGCCAACGTCCTGACTTTC.